This T cell receptor beta chain was sequenced during a study of tissue T cells after allogeneic stem cell transplantation. General observations from the study: Tissue-detected TCR repertoire was only partly captured by blood and spleen T cells.

Indicated time point: mouse harvest day 7 after allogeneic transplant. The graft held 10^6 splenic CD5+ T cells and 10^7 T-cell-depleted bone marrow cells. This mouse GVHD model was MHC-mismatched B6 to BALB/c, profiled day 7 or 14. This CDR3 has 11 amino acids. Germline loops: CDR1 SGHND, CDR2 FRSKSL. V dropped 2 bases and J dropped 8 bases, with 6 bases sitting between them. The protocol was immunoSEQ multiplex PCR, while the TCRdb copy is restricted to in-frame clones and leaves out a portion. The sample includes roughly 9,000 clones, about 48% seen only once; the top ten take 7% to 8.5%. This clone was picked up one time. Its antigen is unknown. Here the gene names and germline are mouse. The sequence runs out 1 residue before the end of the CDR3; the remainder is reconstructed from the germline J gene.

The V call is TRBV15, the J call TRBJ1-1, with D tentatively TRBD1 (6 bases). This receptor was obtained from a female BALB/c mouse given C57BL/6 T cells with graft-versus-host disease after an allogeneic hematopoietic cell transplant. The sample comprised gut tissue. Here the CDR3 reads CASSLTGEVFF. The sequenced part of the CDR3 DNA is TGTGCCAGCAGTTTAACAGGGGAAGTCTTC.